The clone carrying this T cell receptor beta chain was seen once. Its antigen remains unidentified. This entry belongs to a study of cytomegalovirus exposure and HLA in healthy donors. As for the study in general: In a previous analysis, 120 million or so unique TCR beta sequences were found from 150 million to 200 million T cells.

PCR was performed using 60 Vbeta and 13 Jbeta primers. Sequencing used immunoSEQ multiplex PCR; TCRdb keeps in-frame clones, though not all of them. The sample lists 200,000 to 250,000 clones, 60% to 80% occurring once. The donors gave bone marrow, and they were healthy. The CDR3 totals 16 residues. J lost 3 bases, V lost 0 bases, and 2 bases had no gene match. Germline V gives CDR1 ENHRY, CDR2 SYGVKD. The study's findings and limits: A later analysis linked a missense variant in DCLRE1C to the trimming of TCR beta V and J genes.

The rearrangement joins TRBV10-3 to TRBJ2-3, with 11 bases aligning to TRBD1. Sequencing was performed on PBMCs. This clonotype was obtained from a man aged 18 to 29 in good health and CMV-seronegative. The CDR3 sequence is CAISESGTGGTDTQYF. The CDR3 DNA sequence: TGTGCCATCAGTGAGTCCGGGACAGGGGGGACAGATACGCAGTATTTT.